The rows below give T cell receptor beta chains drawn from one sample of a study of blood T cells in healthy people across ages. TCRdb re-analysed the 5' RACE reads in MiXCR, keeping a single row per CDR3 protein. The sample gives some 1.5 million distinct CDR3 sequences, roughly 27% of which show up once; roughly 8% is in the top ten. The material sequenced was blood. The receptors stem from a woman under 40 in good health. Each CDR3 is given with its conserved first and last residue. D genes are given only for firm matches. For some rows the clone size is stated as once, few or many, or as a class when expanded; others skip it.

>TRBV29-1|many|NA
CSVEGGEGYNEQFF
>TRBV4-3|NA|NA
CVSSTRFGNEQYF
>TRBV20-1|few|NA
CSARARSQETYEQYF
>TRBV29-1|NA|TRBD1
CSVALRGGTEAFF
>TRBV25-1|NA|TRBD2
CASSEYSGGRTYNEQFF
>TRBV24-1|NA|TRBD2
CATSDPEAGGSTDTQYF
>TRBV11-2|NA|NA
CASSVTSATNEKLFF
>TRBV12-3/TRBV12-4|few|TRBD1
CASSPRAGGPETTPYEQYF
>TRBV2|NA|NA
CASSEQTNEKLFF
>TRBV7-8|NA|NA
CASSARGRGDQPQHF
>TRBV7-9|NA|NA
CASSFMLDTQYF
>TRBV7-2|NA|NA
CASSLGGGFRAGGYTF
>TRBV20-1|NA|TRBD2
CSARLGLAGVPDTQYF
>TRBV20-1|few|NA
CSLLNTGELFF
>TRBV27|NA|NA
CATGGINQPQHF
>TRBV7-3|few|NA
CASSSQAEVPGANVLTF
>TRBV6-6|many|NA
CASSYELPRNEQFF
>TRBV6-6|NA|NA
CASSHRREATVTYEQYF
>TRBV12-3/TRBV12-4|NA|NA
CASSFRRLGFGAYGYTF
>TRBV7-9|few|NA
CASTPGFSGANVLTF
>TRBV9|NA|TRBD1
CASSAETGVGYTF
>TRBV12-3/TRBV12-4|few|NA
CASSLYRRHAHGYTF
>TRBV7-6|NA|NA
CASSLFSGRDDEQFF
>TRBV24-1|NA|NA
CATSDPRMGNEQFF
>TRBV20-1|once|NA
CSAPDSLGPYDYTF
>TRBV25-1|NA|NA
CASREGRRGYTF
>TRBV12-3/TRBV12-4|NA|NA
CASSFRVSDTEAFF
>TRBV7-9|few|TRBD2
CASGTGTSPQETQYF
>TRBV5-5|few|NA
CASSLRNRGGNEQFF
>TRBV5-5|NA|TRBD2
CASSYSGTQDTQYF
>TRBV20-1|NA|NA
CSAPRDIEQYF
>TRBV20-1|NA|NA
CSAWGTSSYEQYF
>TRBV3-1|NA|TRBD1
CASSTGADQYF
>TRBV5-1|NA|NA
CASKAVIQETQYF
>TRBV11-2|few|NA
CASSLDPGQYSNQPQHF
>TRBV7-6|NA|TRBD1
CASSMTWDRGKRRGDTQYF